The rows below give T cell receptor beta chains drawn from one sample of a study of blood T cells in healthy people across ages. TCRdb ran MiXCR on the 5' RACE reads and lists one entry per CDR3 protein. The sample lists 450,000 to 700,000 distinct CDR3 sequences, 27% occurring once. Sequenced input: blood. These receptors were taken from a woman in her 70s in good health. Both conserved end residues are part of each CDR3. The order of the fields is V gene, D gene, clone size, J gene, CDR3 DNA, CDR3 protein. The D gene is left open where the match is weak. For some rows the clone size is stated as once, few or many, or as a class when expanded; others skip it.

v_call: TRBV20-1; d_call: .; clone_size: .; j_call: TRBJ2-7; cdr3_nt: TGCAGTGCTAGAGATCCTCTAGGTCTTGGGAGCTCCTACGAGCAGTACTTC; cdr3_aa: CSARDPLGLGSSYEQYF
v_call: TRBV30; d_call: .; clone_size: .; j_call: TRBJ2-7; cdr3_nt: TGTGCCTGGAGTGTGGGGTTTAGCTCCTACGAGCAGTACTTC; cdr3_aa: CAWSVGFSSYEQYF
v_call: TRBV10-2; d_call: TRBD2; clone_size: few; j_call: TRBJ2-3; cdr3_nt: TGCGCCAGCAGTGAGAGCGGGACGAGTCACACAGATACGCAGTATTTT; cdr3_aa: CASSESGTSHTDTQYF
v_call: TRBV5-1; d_call: .; clone_size: .; j_call: TRBJ2-1; cdr3_nt: TGCGCCAGCAGTCTTAGTGGCGACTACAATGAGCAGTTCTTC; cdr3_aa: CASSLSGDYNEQFF
v_call: TRBV24-1; d_call: .; clone_size: few; j_call: TRBJ1-2; cdr3_nt: TGTGCCACCAGTGACGTAAACAGAAACTATGGCTACACCTTC; cdr3_aa: CATSDVNRNYGYTF
v_call: TRBV29-1; d_call: TRBD1; clone_size: few; j_call: TRBJ2-1; cdr3_nt: TGCAGCGTATACTCCGGGACAGGGGGGTACAATGAGCAGTTCTTC; cdr3_aa: CSVYSGTGGYNEQFF
v_call: TRBV20-1; d_call: .; clone_size: .; j_call: TRBJ2-7; cdr3_nt: TGCAGTGCTAGGTACGGGAATTCCTACGAGCAGTACTTC; cdr3_aa: CSARYGNSYEQYF
v_call: TRBV27; d_call: .; clone_size: few; j_call: TRBJ2-1; cdr3_nt: TGTGCCAGCAGTGCACGGGCCTTCTCCTACAATGAGCAGTTCTTC; cdr3_aa: CASSARAFSYNEQFF
v_call: TRBV29-1; d_call: .; clone_size: few; j_call: TRBJ1-1; cdr3_nt: TGCAGCGTTGAATCTTTCGAGAACACTGAAGCTTTCTTT; cdr3_aa: CSVESFENTEAFF
v_call: TRBV6-2/TRBV6-3; d_call: .; clone_size: .; j_call: TRBJ1-1; cdr3_nt: TGTGCCAGCAGTTACTCGGGGAGGGGAGCTTTCTTT; cdr3_aa: CASSYSGRGAFF
v_call: TRBV5-1; d_call: .; clone_size: .; j_call: TRBJ2-2; cdr3_nt: TGCGCCAGCAGCTTTAAGGGACTCCTGAACACCGGGGAGCTGTTTTTT; cdr3_aa: CASSFKGLLNTGELFF
v_call: TRBV7-2; d_call: TRBD2; clone_size: few; j_call: TRBJ2-5; cdr3_nt: TGTGCCAGCAGCTTAAGCATCAGCGGGGGGGCCCAGGAGACCCAGTACTTC; cdr3_aa: CASSLSISGGAQETQYF
v_call: TRBV20-1; d_call: .; clone_size: few; j_call: TRBJ2-7; cdr3_nt: TGCAGTGTCCCAAGCGGTAGTTACGAGCAGTACTTC; cdr3_aa: CSVPSGSYEQYF
v_call: TRBV7-9; d_call: .; clone_size: .; j_call: TRBJ2-5; cdr3_nt: TGTGCCAGCAGCTTATCCTTTGCGGAAAAGACCCAGTACTTC; cdr3_aa: CASSLSFAEKTQYF
v_call: TRBV4-3; d_call: TRBD1; clone_size: few; j_call: TRBJ2-4; cdr3_nt: TGCGCCAGCAGCCAAAACAGGGGTGGGGACATTCAGTACTTC; cdr3_aa: CASSQNRGGDIQYF
v_call: TRBV7-2; d_call: TRBD2; clone_size: many; j_call: TRBJ2-1; cdr3_nt: TGTGCCAGCAGCTTCGGGGGGAGCTACAATGAGCAGTTCTTC; cdr3_aa: CASSFGGSYNEQFF
v_call: TRBV7-2; d_call: .; clone_size: .; j_call: TRBJ1-2; cdr3_nt: TGTGCCAGCAGCCCCCGCTGGGGCTATGGCTACACCTTC; cdr3_aa: CASSPRWGYGYTF
v_call: TRBV29-1; d_call: TRBD1; clone_size: .; j_call: TRBJ2-7; cdr3_nt: TGCAGCGTTGCGGCAGGGGGTTTCTACGAGCAGTACTTC; cdr3_aa: CSVAAGGFYEQYF
v_call: TRBV10-3; d_call: .; clone_size: .; j_call: TRBJ1-4; cdr3_nt: TGTGCCATCAGCTCACAGGGAGGAACTAATGAAAAACTGTTTTTT; cdr3_aa: CAISSQGGTNEKLFF
v_call: TRBV7-9; d_call: .; clone_size: .; j_call: TRBJ2-5; cdr3_nt: TGTGCCAGCAGCCGGGGCACGTCGGGATTGGCCCAGTACTTC; cdr3_aa: CASSRGTSGLAQYF
v_call: TRBV29-1; d_call: TRBD2; clone_size: .; j_call: TRBJ2-5; cdr3_nt: TGCAGCGTTGGCGGGGGGCCGGGTGAGACCCAGTACTTC; cdr3_aa: CSVGGGPGETQYF
v_call: TRBV6-5; d_call: .; clone_size: .; j_call: TRBJ2-7; cdr3_nt: TGTGCCAGCAGGTCGGTTCGAGGGGGGAACTACGAGCAGTACTTC; cdr3_aa: CASRSVRGGNYEQYF
v_call: TRBV7-2; d_call: .; clone_size: many; j_call: TRBJ2-3; cdr3_nt: TGTGCCAGCAGCCTCCAGGGATCTGATTGGGATACGCAGTATTTT; cdr3_aa: CASSLQGSDWDTQYF
v_call: TRBV7-2; d_call: TRBD2; clone_size: .; j_call: TRBJ2-1; cdr3_nt: TGTGCCAGCAGCCTTGGCCTGGGAGGGAGCGGGGGGCGCAATGAGCAGTTCTTC; cdr3_aa: CASSLGLGGSGGRNEQFF
v_call: TRBV5-1; d_call: .; clone_size: few; j_call: TRBJ2-5; cdr3_nt: TGCGCCAGCAGCTTAGGCAGGTCGAAGGATCAAGAGACCCAGTACTTC; cdr3_aa: CASSLGRSKDQETQYF
v_call: TRBV2; d_call: TRBD1; clone_size: few; j_call: TRBJ1-2; cdr3_nt: TGTGCCAGCAGTCCGGGACAGGGCTCTCCCTACGCCTTC; cdr3_aa: CASSPGQGSPYAF
v_call: TRBV30; d_call: .; clone_size: .; j_call: TRBJ2-5; cdr3_nt: TGTGCCTGGAGTGTAGTTGGGTTGGAGACCCAGTACTTC; cdr3_aa: CAWSVVGLETQYF
v_call: TRBV6-1; d_call: .; clone_size: .; j_call: TRBJ1-2; cdr3_nt: TGTGCCAGCAGTGAAGGCGCGTTCCTCGGCTACACCTTC; cdr3_aa: CASSEGAFLGYTF
v_call: TRBV5-1; d_call: .; clone_size: .; j_call: TRBJ1-4; cdr3_nt: TGCGCCAGCAGCTTGGGACAGACCGATGAAAAACTGTTTTTT; cdr3_aa: CASSLGQTDEKLFF
v_call: TRBV4-3; d_call: .; clone_size: .; j_call: TRBJ2-6; cdr3_nt: TGCGCCAGCAGCCTTCTGGGGGCCAACGTCCTGACTTTC; cdr3_aa: CASSLLGANVLTF
v_call: TRBV25-1; d_call: .; clone_size: .; j_call: TRBJ1-1; cdr3_nt: TGTGCCAGCAGTACCCCAGGGATCACTGAAGCTTTCTTT; cdr3_aa: CASSTPGITEAFF
v_call: TRBV12-3/TRBV12-4; d_call: TRBD2; clone_size: .; j_call: TRBJ2-5; cdr3_nt: TGTGCCAGCTCATCCCTAGCGGGGGGCCGGGGGACCCAGTACTTC; cdr3_aa: CASSSLAGGRGTQYF
v_call: TRBV19; d_call: TRBD1; clone_size: few; j_call: TRBJ1-2; cdr3_nt: TGTGCCAGTAGTCCACGGACAGGGCGAGATGGCTACACCTTC; cdr3_aa: CASSPRTGRDGYTF
v_call: TRBV2; d_call: .; clone_size: .; j_call: TRBJ2-7; cdr3_nt: TGTGCCAGCAGTGAGCAGGTTTTCCACGAGCAGTACTTC; cdr3_aa: CASSEQVFHEQYF
v_call: TRBV7-9; d_call: .; clone_size: few; j_call: TRBJ1-1; cdr3_nt: TGTGCCAGCAGCTTAGTCCGACAAGAAGCTTTCTTT; cdr3_aa: CASSLVRQEAFF
v_call: TRBV7-9; d_call: TRBD2; clone_size: few; j_call: TRBJ2-5; cdr3_nt: TGTGCCAGCAGCCTTGATGTAGCGGGGGGCCCTCAGTACTTC; cdr3_aa: CASSLDVAGGPQYF
v_call: TRBV20-1; d_call: .; clone_size: few; j_call: TRBJ2-7; cdr3_nt: TGCAGTGCTTGCGAGAATCCCTCCTACGAGCAGTACTTC; cdr3_aa: CSACENPSYEQYF
v_call: TRBV20-1; d_call: .; clone_size: .; j_call: TRBJ2-5; cdr3_nt: TGCAGTGCTAGGATCGGAGGAGGGACCCAGTACTTC; cdr3_aa: CSARIGGGTQYF
v_call: TRBV7-9; d_call: .; clone_size: few; j_call: TRBJ1-2; cdr3_nt: TGTGCCAGCAGCTTTGGGGCGAGGGGCTACACCTTC; cdr3_aa: CASSFGARGYTF
v_call: TRBV27; d_call: .; clone_size: few; j_call: TRBJ1-2; cdr3_nt: TGTGCCAGCAGTTTACGTGCCAGCGAGGGGTATGGCTACACCTTC; cdr3_aa: CASSLRASEGYGYTF
v_call: TRBV6-7; d_call: TRBD2; clone_size: .; j_call: TRBJ2-2; cdr3_nt: TGTGCCAGCAGAGGCGGACTAGTCGTCGGGGAGCTGTTTTTT; cdr3_aa: CASRGGLVVGELFF
v_call: TRBV7-2; d_call: .; clone_size: few; j_call: TRBJ1-6; cdr3_nt: TGTGCCAGCAGCTTAGCCCCAGGGAATAATTCACCCCTCCACTTT; cdr3_aa: CASSLAPGNNSPLHF
v_call: TRBV7-2; d_call: .; clone_size: few; j_call: TRBJ2-5; cdr3_nt: TGTGCCAGCGGGGTTGGGCCCCAAGAGACCCAGTACTTC; cdr3_aa: CASGVGPQETQYF
v_call: TRBV12-5; d_call: .; clone_size: .; j_call: TRBJ1-4; cdr3_nt: TGTGCTAGTGGTGGGGACATCGCGGGAAAGCTGTTTTTT; cdr3_aa: CASGGDIAGKLFF
v_call: TRBV5-1; d_call: .; clone_size: .; j_call: TRBJ2-4; cdr3_nt: TGCGCCAGCAGCTTTCAGGAGGCTAAGGCCAAAAACATTCAGTACTTC; cdr3_aa: CASSFQEAKAKNIQYF
v_call: TRBV9; d_call: TRBD1; clone_size: once; j_call: TRBJ1-2; cdr3_nt: TGTGCCAGCAGCCCCAATCCAGGACAGGGGGGAGTTTATGGCTACACCTTC; cdr3_aa: CASSPNPGQGGVYGYTF
v_call: TRBV29-1; d_call: .; clone_size: .; j_call: TRBJ2-7; cdr3_nt: TGCAGCGTCGGGGAGGACAGGTTTAAGCGGGAGCAGTACTTC; cdr3_aa: CSVGEDRFKREQYF
v_call: TRBV3-1; d_call: .; clone_size: many; j_call: TRBJ2-2; cdr3_nt: TGTGCCAGCAGCCAAAAGGGTACCGGGGAGCTGTTTTTT; cdr3_aa: CASSQKGTGELFF
v_call: TRBV20-1; d_call: .; clone_size: few; j_call: TRBJ2-4; cdr3_nt: TGCAGTGCTAGGCTAACCCTAGCCAAAAACATTCAGTACTTC; cdr3_aa: CSARLTLAKNIQYF
v_call: TRBV7-2; d_call: .; clone_size: .; j_call: TRBJ2-5; cdr3_nt: TGTGCCAGCACCTTTACAGGGTCGCAGACCCAGTACTTC; cdr3_aa: CASTFTGSQTQYF
v_call: TRBV6-2/TRBV6-3; d_call: TRBD1; clone_size: .; j_call: TRBJ2-1; cdr3_nt: TGTGCCAGCAGTGACCCGACAGGGGGCGATGAGCAGTTCTTC; cdr3_aa: CASSDPTGGDEQFF
v_call: TRBV4-2; d_call: .; clone_size: many; j_call: TRBJ2-5; cdr3_nt: TGTGCCAGCAGCCCCCGAGTGGGAGAGACCCAGTACTTC; cdr3_aa: CASSPRVGETQYF